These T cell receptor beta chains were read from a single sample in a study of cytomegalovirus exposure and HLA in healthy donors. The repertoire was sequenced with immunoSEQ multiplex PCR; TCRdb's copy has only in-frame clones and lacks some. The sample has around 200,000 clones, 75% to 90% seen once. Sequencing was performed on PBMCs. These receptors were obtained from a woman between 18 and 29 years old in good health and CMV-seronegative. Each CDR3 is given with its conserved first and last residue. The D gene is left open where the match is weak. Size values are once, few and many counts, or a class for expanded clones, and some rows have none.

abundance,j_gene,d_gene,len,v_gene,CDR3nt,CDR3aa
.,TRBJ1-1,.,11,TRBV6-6,TGTGCCAGCAGTTACGAGGATGAAGCTTTCTTT,CASSYEDEAFF
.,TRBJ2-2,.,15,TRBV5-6,TGTGCCAGCAGCCCCCGGCGGCGTAGGACCGGGGAGCTGTTTTTT,CASSPRRRRTGELFF
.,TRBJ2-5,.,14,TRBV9,TGTGCCAGCAGCGCCTCCCAGGGTGGGGAGACCCAGTACTTC,CASSASQGGETQYF
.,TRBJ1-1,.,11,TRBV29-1,TGCAGCGTTTCTACCAACACTGAAGCTTTCTTT,CSVSTNTEAFF
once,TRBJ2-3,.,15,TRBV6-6,TGTGCCAGCAGTTACGGGTCGCAGACAGGAGATACGCAGTATTTT,CASSYGSQTGDTQYF
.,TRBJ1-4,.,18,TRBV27,TGTGCCAGCAGTCCAAACGAGGGAGGGGGATTGAAAAATGAAAAACTGTTTTTT,CASSPNEGGGLKNEKLFF
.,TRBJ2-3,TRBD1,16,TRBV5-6,TGTGCCAGCAGCTTGGACAGGGGATCTGGCACAGATACGCAGTATTTT,CASSLDRGSGTDTQYF
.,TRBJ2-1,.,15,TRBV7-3,TGTGCCAGCAGCTTAAGACTAGGAGGGGCGGATGAGCAGTTCTTC,CASSLRLGGADEQFF
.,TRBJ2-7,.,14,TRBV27,TGTGCCAGCAGTCCGACTACAGTTTCCTACGAGCAGTACTTC,CASSPTTVSYEQYF
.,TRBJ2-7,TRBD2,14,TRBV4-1,TGCGCCAGCTCCTCGGGGGGGAGCGAGTACGAGCAGTACTTC,CASSSGGSEYEQYF
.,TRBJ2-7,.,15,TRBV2,TGTGCCAGCACGCCACAGGCTTCCGTTCCCTACGAGCAGTACTTC,CASTPQASVPYEQYF
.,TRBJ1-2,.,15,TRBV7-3,TGTGCCAGCAGCTTAAGGCCGACAGAGAACTATGGCTACACCTTC,CASSLRPTENYGYTF
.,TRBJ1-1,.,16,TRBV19,TGTGCCAGTAGTATCGGACAGTCTATTCCGGACACTGAAGCTTTCTTT,CASSIGQSIPDTEAFF
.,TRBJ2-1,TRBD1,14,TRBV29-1,TGCAGCGTTGAGGGACAGTCCTCCTACAATGAGCAGTTCTTC,CSVEGQSSYNEQFF
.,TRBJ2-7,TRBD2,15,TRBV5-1,TGCGCCAGCAGCGCTGGGACTAGCGGGGGATACGAGCAGTACTTC,CASSAGTSGGYEQYF
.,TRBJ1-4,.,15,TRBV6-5,TGTGCCAGCAGTCGAGGAGTGGCAACTAATGAAAAACTGTTTTTT,CASSRGVATNEKLFF
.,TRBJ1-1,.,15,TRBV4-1,TGCGCCAGCAGCCAAGGGGAAACAGGGATCGCTGAAGCTTTCTTT,CASSQGETGIAEAFF
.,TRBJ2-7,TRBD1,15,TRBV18,TGTGCCAGCTCACTTGATCGGACAGGGCGCTACGAGCAGTACTTC,CASSLDRTGRYEQYF
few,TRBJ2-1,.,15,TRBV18,TGTGCCAGCTCACCCGACTTAAGCTCCTACAATGAGCAGTTCTTC,CASSPDLSSYNEQFF
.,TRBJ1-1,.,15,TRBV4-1,TGCGCCAGCAGCCAAGAATCGAGGGTGAACACTGAAGCTTTCTTT,CASSQESRVNTEAFF
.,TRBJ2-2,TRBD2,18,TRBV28,TGTGCCAGCAGTCCCCATATCCCTGGACTAGCACGTACCGGGGAGCTGTTTTTT,CASSPHIPGLARTGELFF
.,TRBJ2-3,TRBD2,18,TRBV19,TGTGCCAGTAGTATCTCCGGGACTAGCGGGGGGGCCAGGTATACGCAGTATTTT,CASSISGTSGGARYTQYF
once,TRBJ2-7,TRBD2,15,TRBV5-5,TGTGCCAGCAGCTTGGCTAGCGGGGCATCCTACGAGCAGTACTTC,CASSLASGASYEQYF
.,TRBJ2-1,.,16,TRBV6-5,TGTGCCAGCAGTTCACAACAGACGAGCTCCTACAATGAGCAGTTCTTC,CASSSQQTSSYNEQFF
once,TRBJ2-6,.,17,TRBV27,TGTGCCAGCAGTACGGACAGAGTTCCCTCTGGGGCCAACGTCCTGACTTTC,CASSTDRVPSGANVLTF
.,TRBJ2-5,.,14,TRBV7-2,TGTGCCAGCAGCTTAGCTTATTCCCAAGAGACCCAGTACTTC,CASSLAYSQETQYF